Listed here are 20 T cell receptor beta chains from one sample, sequenced in a study of blood T cell repertoires in COVID-19 (dated by TCRdb to the early 2020s). Library preparation employed the immunoSEQ multiplex PCR assay. TCRdb provides this immuneACCESS table in a form limited to in-frame rearrangements. Some clones are lacking; in checked studies, under half of them reflect an unresolved V gene, and why the rest are absent is not known. The table for this sample lists about 160,000 clones; approximately 80% of them were counted only once. Approximately 3.6% of the sample is held by the ten biggest clonotypes. The sequencing sample was made of PBMCs or T cells enriched from blood (not recorded which). The receptor set was obtained from a woman between 55 and 75 years old who had recovered from COVID-19.

The sample holds a few counts of this clone. The chain employs TRBV10-3 and TRBJ2-7; 12 positions agree with TRBD2. V lost 4 bases to trimming and J lost 7 bases; unmatched junction nucleotides: 5. This CDR3 contains 14 residues. Germline loops: CDR1 ENHRY, CDR2 SYGVKD. The CDR3 bases are TGTGCCATCAGTGGGACTAGCGGGACCGGTGAGCAGTACTTC. Translated: CAISGTSGTGEQYF.

V gene TRBV20-1 combines with J gene TRBJ2-7, with D possibly matching TRBD1 (5 bases). Per the germline V gene, CDR1 is DFQATT and CDR2 is SNEGSKA (reference sequence). The V end was cut by 3 bases, the J end by 4 bases, with 10 bases between. The CDR3 runs 12 residues. CDR3 bases: TGCAGTGCTAGTTATGCAGGGTACGAGCAGTACTTC. Its protein is CSASYAGYEQYF.

The rearrangement uses TRBV9 and TRBJ2-3, with TRBD2 matching over 8 bases. This CDR3 has 14 amino acids. Per the germline V gene, CDR1 is SGDLS and CDR2 is YYNGEE. The V segment lost 0 bases and the J segment 7 bases; nucleotides outside the gene matches: 4. Written as DNA, the CDR3 is TGTGCCAGCAGCGTAGTTAGCGGGGCTCATACGCAGTATTTT. This sequence encodes CASSVVSGAHTQYF.

This chain links TRBV7-2 with TRBJ2-5; TRBD2 matches at 9 bases. J gave up 5 bases and V 1 base, and 5 bases lay outside the gene matches. The CDR3 extends over 15 amino acids. Germline CDR1 SGHTA, CDR2 FQGNSA. The CDR3 spells CASSLGGGAGETQYF. CDR3 sequence (DNA): TGTGCCAGCAGCTTAGGCGGGGGGGCCGGGGAGACCCAGTACTTC.

The chain carries TRBV5-6 and TRBJ1-6, with D tentatively TRBD1 (5 bases). Germline V CDR1 and CDR2: SGHDT, YYEEEE. Trimming removed 7 bases from V and 7 bases from J, with 12 bases in between. The CDR3 covers 13 residues. The CDR3 here is CASQTEKNSPLHF. In DNA, the CDR3 is TGTGCCAGCCAGACAGAAAAGAATTCACCCCTCCACTTT.

The V call is TRBV5-6, the J call TRBJ2-7; 11 nucleotides align to TRBD2. CDR3 length equals 16 residues. Germline loops: CDR1 SGHDT, CDR2 YYEEEE. Trimming cost V 4 bases and J 4 bases; bases outside gene matches: 10. The CDR3 region is CASSDPSSSGGYEQYF. CDR3 coding DNA: TGTGCCAGCAGCGACCCCTCTTCTAGCGGGGGGTACGAGCAGTACTTC.

This chain connects TRBV19 to TRBJ1-5; TRBD1 agrees at 8 bases. Germline CDR1 LNHDA, CDR2 SQIVND (reference sequence). The CDR3 length is 14 residues. V was clipped by 3 bases and J by 6 bases; unmatched bases: 4. CDR3 nucleotides: TGTGCCAGTAGTATCTTACAGGGGGGTCAGCCCCAGCATTTT. Translation: CASSILQGGQPQHF.

This clone has only one observation. The chain employs TRBV19 and TRBJ2-2, with 8 bases aligning to TRBD1. In germline, CDR1 is LNHDA, CDR2 SQIVND (reference sequence). The junction had 8 bases not matched to a gene; V was cut back by 4 bases and J by 7 bases. This CDR3 comprises 15 residues. The CDR3 sequence: CASSKDRVVGGELFF. CDR3 bases: TGTGCCAGTAGTAAGGACAGGGTGGTTGGCGGGGAGCTGTTTTTT.

The CDR3, as DNA: TGTGCCAGCAGCTTAAGGTTGGGTAGCGGGGGGGCCGGTGAGACCCAGTACTTC. Translating gives CASSLRLGSGGAGETQYF. The chain has TRBV7-2 and TRBJ2-5, with 11 bases identical to TRBD2. The CDR3 has 18 residues. Germline-derived CDR1 and CDR2 are SGHTA and FQGNSA. V gave up 2 bases and J gave up 5 bases; unmatched junction bases: 13.

The chain links TRBV5-6 to TRBJ2-7, with a weak D call TRBD2 (5 bases). Germline loops: CDR1 SGHDT, CDR2 YYEEEE. V was pared by 10 bases and J by 0 bases, with 14 bases between. CDR3 length equals 13 residues. The CDR3 DNA sequence: TGTGCCTCCGGGCGGGTTACCTCCTACGAGCAGTACTTC. This codes for CASGRVTSYEQYF.

This clone occurred a few times. V and J are TRBV29-1 and TRBJ1-4; D might be TRBD1 (5 bases). The CDR3 loop spans 13 amino acids. Looked up from germline, CDR1 is SQVTM and CDR2 is ANQGSEA. Trimming removed 3 bases at V and 6 bases at J, with 11 bases between. CDR3 region: CSVETEGYEKLFF. In DNA form, the CDR3 reads TGCAGCGTTGAGACAGAAGGGTATGAAAAACTGTTTTTT.

This chain joins TRBV6-7 and TRBJ1-2, with D perhaps matching TRBD1 (5 bases). TRBV6-7 is an ORF; its function is uncertain. Trimming pared 6 bases from V and 0 bases from J, leaving 17 bases between. The length of the CDR3 is 16 residues. The CDR3 region has the DNA TGTGCCAGCAGACGGCTCTCGACAGTACCTAACTATGGCTACACCTTC. Protein product: CASRRLSTVPNYGYTF.

This rearrangement joins TRBV3-1 (or the pseudogene TRBV3-2) to TRBJ1-6; 10 positions match TRBD1. This CDR3 is 14 amino acids long. CDR1 LGHDT and CDR2 YNNKEL come from the germline V gene (reference sequence). The J segment lost 10 bases and the V segment lost 4 bases, leaving 4 bases of the junction unmatched. The CDR3 sequence is CASSLGQGGSPLHF. CDR3 DNA: TGTGCCAGCAGCCTTGGACAGGGGGGATCACCCCTCCACTTT.

The rearrangement uses TRBV6-5 and TRBJ1-1, with TRBD1 matching 7 bases. In germline, CDR1 is MNHEY, CDR2 SVGAGI. V shed 7 bases and J 5 bases; nucleotides not matched to a gene: 7. The CDR3 length is 13 residues. CDR3 protein: CASTPGQRTEAFF. CDR3 coding DNA: TGTGCCAGCACCCCGGGACAGAGGACTGAAGCTTTCTTT.

This chain connects TRBV24-1 to TRBJ2-7; D may be TRBD1 (5 bases). V was trimmed by 6 bases and J by 4 bases, leaving 9 bases between them. CDR3 length: 12 amino acids. Germline V CDR1 and CDR2: KGHDR, SFDVKD. The CDR3 DNA is TGTGCCACCAGTTCAGGGCTGTACGAGCAGTACTTC. Protein product: CATSSGLYEQYF.

This clone was seen once. CDR3 in amino acids: CASIGPLGNTEAFF. The CDR3 DNA reads TGTGCCAGCATTGGGCCGCTTGGGAACACTGAAGCTTTCTTT. The genes are TRBV6-5 and TRBJ1-1; D unclear. The CDR3 is 14 amino acids. Trimming left V 7 bases short and J 1 base short, with 13 bases between. Germline values: CDR1 MNHEY, CDR2 SVGAGI.

This clone was observed a single time. This chain uses TRBV2 with TRBJ1-1; TRBD1 is a possible D gene (6 bases). V lost 8 bases, J lost 1 base, and 11 bases lay in between. In germline, CDR1 is SNHLY, CDR2 FYNNEI. This CDR3 contains 13 residues. CDR3 protein: CASGEDRNTEAFF. The DNA of the CDR3 is TGTGCCAGCGGAGAGGACAGGAACACTGAAGCTTTCTTT.

This clone was recorded a few times. The chain joins TRBV6-5 to TRBJ2-5, with no clear D. Trimming cost V 4 bases and J 2 bases, with 11 bases left between them. Germline assignment: CDR1 MNHEY and CDR2 SVGAGI. This CDR3 contains 14 residues. In nucleotides, the CDR3 is TGTGCCAGCAGTTCCCTAGTTTTACAAGAGACCCAGTACTTC. This sequence encodes CASSSLVLQETQYF.

The chain has TRBV5-1 and TRBJ2-7; no reliable D call. Germline CDR1 and CDR2: SGHRS and YFSETQ. This CDR3 is 15 amino acids long. Trimming cost V 0 bases and J 4 bases, with 14 bases left between them. DNA for the CDR3: TGCGCCAGCAGCTTGGCCGCGACACTTGATTACGAGCAGTACTTC. It translates to CASSLAATLDYEQYF.

The chain is built from TRBV19 and TRBJ2-7; D gene unclear. Between the trimmed V and J ends, which lost 0 bases and 6 bases, there was a span of 9 bases. The CDR3 spans 13 residues. Germline values: CDR1 LNHDA, CDR2 SQIVND (reference sequence). CDR3 sequence: CASSIEGAAEQYF. CDR3 nucleotides: TGTGCCAGTAGTATAGAGGGCGCCGCCGAGCAGTACTTC.